Below, 18 T cell receptor beta chains from the same sample are listed, as sequenced in a study of shared clonotypes between healthy human individuals. TCRdb's table, derived via immunoSEQ multiplex PCR, lists solely in-frame clones and lacks some. The sample lists roughly 720,000 clones; 80% to 95% were seen once. Sequencing input: memory CD8+ T cells from PBMCs. The subset here: CD45RO+ cells pooled with CCR7-negative TemRA cells. The origin of the receptors is a man aged 18 to 35 in good health. Some clones in this sample may be carry-over from other donors' samples.

The V call is TRBV6-4, the J call TRBJ2-3, with 9 nucleotides matching TRBD2. The V gene end was trimmed by 5 bases and the J gene end by 4 bases; junction bases not matched to a gene: 7. The CDR3 has 15 amino acids. CDR1 MRHNA and CDR2 SNTAGT come from the germline V gene. The CDR3 loop reads CASSFSGSGADTQYF. The CDR3 DNA reads TGTGCCAGCAGTTTTAGCGGGAGTGGTGCAGATACGCAGTATTTT.

The chain couples TRBV14 to TRBJ1-2; D remains ambiguous. This CDR3 is built from 12 residues. V lost 1 base to trimming and J lost 5 bases, with 5 bases between them. Germline assignment: CDR1 SGHDN and CDR2 FVKESK. CDR3 sequence reads: CASSQGVYGYTF. As DNA, the CDR3 is TGTGCCAGCAGCCAAGGGGTTTATGGCTACACCTTC.

The chain recombines TRBV5-1 with TRBJ2-3; TRBD1 might be the D (6 bases). Germline CDR1 reads SGHRS; CDR2 reads YFSETQ. V gave up 4 bases and J gave up 7 bases, with 13 bases separating them. The CDR3 sequence is 13 residues long. In DNA, the CDR3 is TGCGCCAGCAGCCTGTACAGGGACCATACGCAGTATTTT. This translates into CASSLYRDHTQYF.

This chain joins TRBV11-2 and TRBJ1-5; D is undetermined. Trimming stripped 1 base from V and 4 bases from J, with 8 bases between. This CDR3 comprises 14 residues. Germline V gene data show CDR1 as SGHAT and CDR2 as FQNNGV. CDR3: CASSLGPGNQPQHF. The CDR3 nucleotides are TGTGCCAGCAGCTTAGGTCCGGGGAATCAGCCCCAGCATTTT. The full variable domain, in which reference TRBV11-2 and TRBJ1-5 provide the parts outside the CDR3, is EAGVAQSPRYKIIEKRQSVAFWCNPISGHATLYWYQQILGQGPKLLIQFQNNGVVDDSQLPKDRFSAERLKGVDSTLKIQPAKLEDSAVYLCASSLGPGNQPQHFGDGTRLSIL.

The chain is built from TRBV9 and TRBJ2-5, with no clear D. Germline V gene lookup returns CDR1 SGDLS and CDR2 YYNGEE. Deletions cut 1 base from V and 5 bases from J, with 9 bases between. CDR3 size: 13 residues. CDR3 in DNA: TGTGCCAGCAGCGTAACCTACGGGGAGACCCAGTACTTC. This encodes CASSVTYGETQYF.

The rearrangement links TRBV15 to TRBJ2-1, with unresolved D. Germline V gives CDR1 LNHNV, CDR2 YYDKDF (reference sequence). CDR3 length equals 14 residues. V gave up 4 bases and J gave up 6 bases, with 13 bases separating them. CDR3 loop: CATSILSGSNEQFF. In nucleotides, the CDR3 is TGTGCCACCAGCATCCTTTCAGGCTCCAATGAGCAGTTCTTC.

This rearrangement joins TRBV4-3 to TRBJ2-6, with TRBD2 as a possible D gene (6 bases). Germline CDR1 reads LGHNA; CDR2 reads YSLEER. V lost 2 bases to trimming and J lost 2 bases, with 10 bases between them. This CDR3 region has 16 residues. CDR3 sequence reads: CASSQLEGPGANVLTF. In nucleotides, the CDR3 is TGCGCCAGCAGCCAACTGGAGGGCCCTGGGGCCAACGTCCTGACTTTC.

The gene calls are TRBV28 and TRBJ2-3; D is perhaps TRBD2 (6 bases). Germline V gene data show CDR1 as MDHEN and CDR2 as SYDVKM. V gave up 3 bases and J gave up 0 bases, with 16 bases separating them. CDR3 length: 17 amino acids. CDR3 protein: CASSFFPRRESTDTQYF. DNA of the CDR3: TGTGCCAGCAGTTTCTTCCCAAGGCGGGAAAGCACAGATACGCAGTATTTT.

This chain joins TRBV15 and TRBJ2-7; D possibly corresponds to TRBD1 (6 bases). V was clipped by 6 bases and J by 0 bases, with 21 bases between them. Germline V gene lookup returns CDR1 LNHNV and CDR2 YYDKDF (reference sequence). The CDR3 runs 17 residues. The DNA of the CDR3 is TGTGCCACCAGTCCGAGCCTACAGGGATTTAACTCCTACGAGCAGTACTTC. The encoded protein is CATSPSLQGFNSYEQYF.

V is TRBV14 and J is TRBJ1-4; 7 bases are a match to TRBD1. Germline trimming cut 4 bases from V and 3 bases from J; bases unmatched to any gene: 5. Germline values: CDR1 SGHDN, CDR2 FVKESK. CDR3 length equals 15 residues. CDR3 DNA sequence: TGTGCCAGCAGCCCTGCGACAGGGCCTAATGAAAAACTGTTTTTT. It codes for CASSPATGPNEKLFF.

In this sample, this clone turned up once. CDR3 amino acids: CAISDPNYEQYF. In DNA form, the CDR3 reads TGTGCCATCAGTGACCCGAACTACGAGCAGTACTTC. The chain employs TRBV10-3 and TRBJ2-7; no clear D. V lost 3 bases and J lost 3, with 6 bases in between. The CDR3 is made up of 12 amino acids. Germline assignment: CDR1 ENHRY and CDR2 SYGVKD.

This rearrangement joins TRBV9 to TRBJ2-3; TRBD2 agrees at 8 bases. Trimming cost V 6 bases and J 8 bases; bases outside gene matches: 11. CDR3 size: 14 residues. Germline loops: CDR1 SGDLS, CDR2 YYNGEE. Here the CDR3 DNA reads TGTGCCAGCACCCTCGGCGGGGGGCTTGGTACGCAGTATTTT. Translating gives CASTLGGGLGTQYF.

The rearrangement uses TRBV29-1 and TRBJ2-4; D gene unclear. V was clipped by 6 bases and J by 0 bases, with 6 bases between them. Germline V gives CDR1 SQVTM, CDR2 ANQGSEA. This CDR3 has 12 amino acids. The CDR3 here is CSVLLAKNIQYF. Here the CDR3 DNA reads TGCAGCGTGCTTTTAGCCAAAAACATTCAGTACTTC.

The sample holds one count of this clone. The V and J genes are TRBV6-1 and TRBJ2-2; tentatively, D is TRBD1 or TRBD2 (6 bases each). The CDR3 consists of 15 residues. The germline gives CDR1 MNHNS, CDR2 SASEGT. Trimming cost V 7 bases and J 6 bases, with 18 bases left between them. CDR3 protein: CASIRGQGLPGELFF. DNA for the CDR3: TGTGCCAGCATTCGGGGGCAGGGGCTTCCCGGGGAGCTGTTTTTT.

The V call is TRBV14, the J call TRBJ2-3, with a tentative D call TRBD2 (6 bases). CDR1 is SGHDN and CDR2 is FVKESK in the germline V gene. The CDR3 has 16 amino acids. Between the trimmed V and J ends, which lost 0 bases and 1 base, there was a span of 11 bases. This CDR3 is CASSQDFASGTDTQYF. DNA for the CDR3: TGTGCCAGCAGCCAAGATTTTGCTAGCGGCACAGATACGCAGTATTTT.

The chain is built from TRBV13 and TRBJ2-2; D tentatively fits TRBD1 or TRBD2 (5 bases each). The CDR3 is made up of 15 amino acids. Germline V gene sequence: CDR1 PRHDT, CDR2 FYEKMQ (reference sequence). V was cut by 4 bases and J by 4 bases, with 13 bases left in between. The CDR3 loop is CASSSPGPSTGELFF. CDR3 nucleotide sequence: TGTGCCAGCAGCTCGCCGGGACCCTCCACCGGGGAGCTGTTTTTT. Using reference TRBV13 and TRBJ2-2 for the parts outside the CDR3, the full variable domain is AAGVIQSPRHLIKEKRETATLKCYPIPRHDTVYWYQQGPGQDPQFLISFYEKMQSDKGSIPDRFSAQQFSDYHSELNMSSLELGDSALYFCASSSPGPSTGELFFGEGSRLTVL.

The chain couples TRBV27 to TRBJ1-4, with D perhaps TRBD1 (6 bases). There are 14 residues in the CDR3. Germline CDR1 reads MNHEY; CDR2 reads SMNVEV (reference sequence). V was clipped by 10 bases and J by 3 bases, with 15 bases between them. CDR3 sequence: CATRPRGANEKLFF. CDR3 in DNA: TGTGCCACCCGCCCCAGGGGAGCTAATGAAAAACTGTTTTTT.

The DNA of the CDR3 is TGTGCCAGCAGGGGACTAGCGGGAAGGGGACGGGTAGAGACCCAGTACTTC. This translates into CASRGLAGRGRVETQYF. J is TRBJ2-5 and V is TRBV11-2; 13 positions agree with TRBD2. Unmatched junction bases numbered 11, after V lost 6 bases and J lost 4 bases. This CDR3 is built from 17 residues. Germline CDR1 is SGHAT and CDR2 is FQNNGV.